This T cell receptor (beta chain) derives from a study of cytomegalovirus exposure and HLA in healthy donors. This CDR3 region has 13 residues. CDR1 is MNHNS, CDR2 SASEGT, per germline. V lost 6 bases, J lost 3 bases, and 4 bases stayed unmatched. With 60 Vbeta and 13 Jbeta primers, the PCR was carried out. This table comes from immunoSEQ multiplex PCR, and its TCRdb copy is limited to in-frame clones, with some not included. The table records approximately 220,000 clones, 82% of them present only once. Concerning this clone itself: Its cognate antigen is unknown.

Findings and limits, study-wide: In presence/absence analyses, roughly uniform sequencing depth across donors was assumed.

The chain combines TRBV6-1 with TRBJ1-1; 7 bases fit TRBD1. The sequence was collected from a man between 35 and 55 years old in good health and CMV-seropositive. Specimen: PBMCs. CDR3: CASRKTGDTEAFF. CDR3 DNA sequence: TGTGCCAGCAGAAAAACAGGGGACACTGAAGCTTTCTTT.